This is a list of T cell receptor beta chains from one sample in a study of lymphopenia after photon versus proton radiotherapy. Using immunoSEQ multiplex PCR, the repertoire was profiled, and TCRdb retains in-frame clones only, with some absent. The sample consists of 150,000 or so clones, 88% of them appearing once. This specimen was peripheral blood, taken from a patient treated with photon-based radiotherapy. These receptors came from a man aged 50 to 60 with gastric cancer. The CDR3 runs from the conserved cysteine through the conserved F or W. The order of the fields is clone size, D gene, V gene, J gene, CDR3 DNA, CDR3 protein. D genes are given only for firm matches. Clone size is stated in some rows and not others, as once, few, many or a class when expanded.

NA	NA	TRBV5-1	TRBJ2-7	TGCGCCAGCAGGTTGGCTACGTTAACCCGCGGGGTCTCCTACGAGCAGTACTTC	CASRLATLTRGVSYEQYF
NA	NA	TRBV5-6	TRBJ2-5	TGTGCCAGCAGCTTTATGGAGACCCAGTACTTC	CASSFMETQYF
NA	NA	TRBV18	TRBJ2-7	TGTGCCAGCTCACCCGAAAGCTCCTACGAGCAGTACTTC	CASSPESSYEQYF
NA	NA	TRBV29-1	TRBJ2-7	TGCAGCGGGGGCACAGGGACAAGCTCCTACGAGCAGTACTTC	CSGGTGTSSYEQYF
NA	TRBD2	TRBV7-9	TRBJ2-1	TGTGCCAGCAGCTCACTAGCGGGAGGGTCCTACAATGAGCAGTTCTTC	CASSSLAGGSYNEQFF
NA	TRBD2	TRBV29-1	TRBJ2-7	TGCAGCGTTGGTCTAGCGGGAGAGCCCTACGAGCAGTACTTC	CSVGLAGEPYEQYF
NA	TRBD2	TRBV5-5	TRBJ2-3	TGTGCCAGCAGGCCGGGACTAGCGGGAAGGCGCCCCAACACAGATACGCAGTATTTT	CASRPGLAGRRPNTDTQYF
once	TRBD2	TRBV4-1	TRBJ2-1	TGCGCCAGCAGCCTTCTAGCGGGAGGCAGCTATGAGCAGTTCTTC	CASSLLAGGSYEQFF
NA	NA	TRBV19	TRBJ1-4	TGTGCCAGTAGTATGGACGTTTCAACTAATGAAAAACTGTTTTTT	CASSMDVSTNEKLFF
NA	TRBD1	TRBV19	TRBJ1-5	TGTGCCAGTAGTATGTATGGGTCAGGGGGAAATCAGCCCCAGCATTTT	CASSMYGSGGNQPQHF
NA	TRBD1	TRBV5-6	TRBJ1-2	TGTGCCAGCAGCCCAGGGGGCAACTATGGCTACACCTTC	CASSPGGNYGYTF
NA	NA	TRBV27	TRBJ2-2	TGTGCCAGCAGCCCCCTGACAGGATCCACCGGGGAGCTGTTTTTT	CASSPLTGSTGELFF
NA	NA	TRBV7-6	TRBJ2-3	TGTGCCAGCAGCTTAACTAGGGCAGATACGCAGTATTTT	CASSLTRADTQYF
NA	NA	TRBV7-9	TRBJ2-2	TGTGCCAGCAGGGGGAGGACTGTTAGGACCGGGGAGCTGTTTTTT	CASRGRTVRTGELFF
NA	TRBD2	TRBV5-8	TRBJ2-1	TGTGCCAGCAGCCGACTAGCGGGAGGGAGTGGGGATGAGCAGTTCTTC	CASSRLAGGSGDEQFF
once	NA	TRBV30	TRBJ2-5	TGTGCCTGGAGTGCCCCAATATATACCCAAGAGACCCAGTACTTC	CAWSAPIYTQETQYF
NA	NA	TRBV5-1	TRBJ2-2	TGCGCCAGCAGCTTGTTGCCCGACGGGGAGCTGTTTTTT	CASSLLPDGELFF
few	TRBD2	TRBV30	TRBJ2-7	TGTGCCTGGAGCCGACTAGCGGATGAGCAGTACTTC	CAWSRLADEQYF
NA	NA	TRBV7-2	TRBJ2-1	TGTGCCAGCAGGCGGGCGGAGTACAATGAGCAGTTCTTC	CASRRAEYNEQFF
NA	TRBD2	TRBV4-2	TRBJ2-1	TGTGCCAGCAGCCAAGAGGGACTAGCGGGGGCCAATGAGCAGTTCTTC	CASSQEGLAGANEQFF
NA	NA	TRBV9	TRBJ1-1	TGTGCCAGCAGCCTAACCCGAAACACTGAAGCTTTCTTT	CASSLTRNTEAFF
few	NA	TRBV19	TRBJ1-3	TGTGCCAGTGCCTCACCCGAGTCCCCCGTCATCTCTGGAAACACCATATATTTT	CASASPESPVISGNTIYF
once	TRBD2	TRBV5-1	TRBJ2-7	TGCGCCAGCAGCTTGCGACTAGCGGGCTCCTACGAGCAGTACTTC	CASSLRLAGSYEQYF
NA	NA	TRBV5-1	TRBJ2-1	TGCGCCAGCCGCCCAGGCTCAAGTTACAATGAGCAGTTCTTC	CASRPGSSYNEQFF
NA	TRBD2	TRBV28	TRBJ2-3	TGTGCCAGCCGGACGGGGGGAGATACGCAGTATTTT	CASRTGGDTQYF
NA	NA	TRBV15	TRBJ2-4	TGTGCCACCAGCAGTGGAGGGACGGCCAAAAACATTCAGTACTTC	CATSSGGTAKNIQYF
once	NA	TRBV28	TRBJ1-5	TGTGCCAGCAGTTTATGGGAGACAGCCCAAGGCAATCAGCCCCAGCATTTT	CASSLWETAQGNQPQHF
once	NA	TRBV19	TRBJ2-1	TGTGCCAGTATCCAGACAGGGAGGGATGAGCAGTTCTTC	CASIQTGRDEQFF
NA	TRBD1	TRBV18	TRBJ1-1	TGTGCCAGCTCAACTCCGACAGGGACGAACACTGAAGCTTTCTTT	CASSTPTGTNTEAFF
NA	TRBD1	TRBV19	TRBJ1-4	TGTGCCAGTAGGAGACAGGGGGATAATGAAAAACTGTTTTTT	CASRRQGDNEKLFF
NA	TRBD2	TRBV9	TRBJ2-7	TGTGCCAGCAGCGTAGGGACTAGCGGGGCCCTCGAGCAGTACTTC	CASSVGTSGALEQYF
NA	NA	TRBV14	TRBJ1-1	TGTGCCAGCAGCCCTCCGGGCATGAACACTGAAGCTTTCTTT	CASSPPGMNTEAFF
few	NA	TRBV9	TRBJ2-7	TGTGCCAGCAGCGCGTCGGACCTTTACGAGCAGTACTTC	CASSASDLYEQYF
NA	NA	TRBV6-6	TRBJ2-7	TGTGCCAGCAGTCATCGGGACGGCTACGAGCAGTACTTC	CASSHRDGYEQYF
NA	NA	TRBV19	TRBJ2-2	TGTGCCAGTAGTAGACAGGAGAGTAACACCGGGGAGCTGTTTTTT	CASSRQESNTGELFF
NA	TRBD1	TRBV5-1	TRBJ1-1	TGCGCCAGCAGCTTTGACAGGGGGAACACTGAAGCTTTCTTT	CASSFDRGNTEAFF
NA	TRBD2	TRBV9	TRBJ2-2	TGTGCCAGCACCCCCGGGACTAGTGCTACCGGGGAGCTGTTTTTT	CASTPGTSATGELFF
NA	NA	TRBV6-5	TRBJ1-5	TGTGCCAGCAGTTACTTATCAGGGCAGCCCCAGCATTTT	CASSYLSGQPQHF
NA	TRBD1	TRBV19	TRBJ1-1	TGTGCCAGTAAGGACAGGGGCTTTAACACTGAAGCTTTCTTT	CASKDRGFNTEAFF
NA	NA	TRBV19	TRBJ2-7	TGTGCCAGTAGTACGACAGAGTCTACCTACGAGCAGTACTTC	CASSTTESTYEQYF